This T cell receptor (beta chain) was documented in a study of chronic HIV infection and antiretroviral therapy. TCRdb fed the 5' RACE reads into MiXCR, producing one record per CDR3 protein. Among 40,000 to 50,000 distinct CDR3 sequences listed, about a fifth were seen once. The CDR3 is 17 amino acids. V lost 7 bases and J lost 8; bases outside the gene matches: 17. Germline CDR1 MDHEN, CDR2 SYDVKM. The sequenced material came from peripheral blood. The origin of this receptor is an adult who had HIV and had not received antiretroviral therapy, or was an uninfected healthy control (not recorded which). The chain combines TRBV28 with TRBJ1-6; 7 bases match TRBD1. The CDR3 nucleotides are TGTGCCAGCACTAAAACAAAGGGGACAGCAGAGCATTCACCCCTCCACTTT. Amino acid sequence: CASTKTKGTAEHSPLHF.